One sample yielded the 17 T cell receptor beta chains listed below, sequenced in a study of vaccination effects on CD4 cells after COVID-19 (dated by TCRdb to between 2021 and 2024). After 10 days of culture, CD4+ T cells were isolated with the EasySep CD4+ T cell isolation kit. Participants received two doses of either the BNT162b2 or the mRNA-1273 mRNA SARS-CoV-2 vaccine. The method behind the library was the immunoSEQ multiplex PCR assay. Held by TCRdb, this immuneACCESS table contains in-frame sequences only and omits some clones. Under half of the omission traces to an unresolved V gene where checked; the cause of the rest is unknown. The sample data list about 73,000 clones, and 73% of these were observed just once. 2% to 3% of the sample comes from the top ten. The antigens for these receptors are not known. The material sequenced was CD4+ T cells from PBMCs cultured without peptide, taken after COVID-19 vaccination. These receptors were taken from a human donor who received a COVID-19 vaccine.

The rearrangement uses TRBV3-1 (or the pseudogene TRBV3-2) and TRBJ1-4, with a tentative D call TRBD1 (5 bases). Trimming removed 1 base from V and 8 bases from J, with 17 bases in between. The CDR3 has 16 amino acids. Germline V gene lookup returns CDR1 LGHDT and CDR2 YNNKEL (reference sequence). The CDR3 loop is CASSQVKRDGLEKLFF. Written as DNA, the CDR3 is TGTGCCAGCAGCCAAGTCAAACGGGACGGACTGGAAAAACTGTTTTTT.

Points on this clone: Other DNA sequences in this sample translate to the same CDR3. The chain's CDR3 is CASSSQGTNEKLFF. As DNA, the CDR3 is TGTGCCAGCAGTTCACAGGGGACTAATGAAAAACTGTTTTTT. The gene calls are TRBV28 and TRBJ1-4, with 7 bases lining up with TRBD1. The trim removed 4 bases at V and 2 bases at J, leaving 1 base unmatched. In germline, CDR1 is MDHEN, CDR2 SYDVKM. The CDR3 has 14 amino acids.

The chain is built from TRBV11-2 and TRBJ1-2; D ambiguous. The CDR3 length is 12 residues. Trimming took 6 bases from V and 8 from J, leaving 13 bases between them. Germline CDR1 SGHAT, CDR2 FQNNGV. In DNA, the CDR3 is TGTGCCAGCAGATTGGGCCCCCGAGGCTACACCTTC. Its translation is CASRLGPRGYTF.

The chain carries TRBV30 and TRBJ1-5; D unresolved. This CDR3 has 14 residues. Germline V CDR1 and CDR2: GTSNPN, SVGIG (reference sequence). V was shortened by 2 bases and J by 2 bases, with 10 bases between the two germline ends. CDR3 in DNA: TGTGCCTGGAGTAAAGTGCGGGGCAATCAGCCCCAGCATTTT. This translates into CAWSKVRGNQPQHF.

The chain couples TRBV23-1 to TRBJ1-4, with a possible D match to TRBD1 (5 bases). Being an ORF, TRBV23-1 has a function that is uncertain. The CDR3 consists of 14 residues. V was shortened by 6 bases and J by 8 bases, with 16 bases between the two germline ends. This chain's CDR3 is CASSRGGEREKLFF. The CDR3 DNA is TGCGCCAGCAGCCGCGGAGGGGAGCGAGAAAAACTGTTTTTT.

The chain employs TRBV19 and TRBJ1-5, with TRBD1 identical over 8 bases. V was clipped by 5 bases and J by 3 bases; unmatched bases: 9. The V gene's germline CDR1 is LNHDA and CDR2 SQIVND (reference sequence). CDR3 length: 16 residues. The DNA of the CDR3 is TGTGCCAGTAGTGACTCCGGGACAGGTAACAATCAGCCCCAGCATTTT. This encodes CASSDSGTGNNQPQHF.

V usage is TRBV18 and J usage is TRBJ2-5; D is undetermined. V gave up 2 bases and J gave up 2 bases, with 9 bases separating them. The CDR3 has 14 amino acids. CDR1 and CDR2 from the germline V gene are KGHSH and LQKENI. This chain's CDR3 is CASSPEAGQETQYF. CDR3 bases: TGTGCCAGCTCACCAGAGGCAGGACAAGAGACCCAGTACTTC.

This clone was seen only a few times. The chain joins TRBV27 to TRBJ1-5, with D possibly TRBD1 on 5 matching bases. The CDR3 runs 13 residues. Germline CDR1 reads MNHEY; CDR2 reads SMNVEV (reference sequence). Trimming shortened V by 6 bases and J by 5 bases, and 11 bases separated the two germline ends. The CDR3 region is CASSRSGDQPQHF. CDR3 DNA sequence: TGTGCCAGCAGCAGATCGGGGGATCAGCCCCAGCATTTT.

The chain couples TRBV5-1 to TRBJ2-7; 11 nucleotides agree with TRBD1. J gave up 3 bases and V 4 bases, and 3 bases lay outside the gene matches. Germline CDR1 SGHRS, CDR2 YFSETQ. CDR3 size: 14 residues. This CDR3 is CASSRTGGDYEQYV. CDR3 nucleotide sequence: TGCGCCAGCAGCCGGACAGGGGGCGACTACGAGCAGTACGTC.

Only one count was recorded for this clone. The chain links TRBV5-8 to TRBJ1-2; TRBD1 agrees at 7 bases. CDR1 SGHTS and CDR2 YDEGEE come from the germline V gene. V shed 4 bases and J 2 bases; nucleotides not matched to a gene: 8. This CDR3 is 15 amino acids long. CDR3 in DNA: TGTGCCAGCAGCCCCGGGACAGCCCCAAACTATGGCTACACCTTC. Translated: CASSPGTAPNYGYTF.

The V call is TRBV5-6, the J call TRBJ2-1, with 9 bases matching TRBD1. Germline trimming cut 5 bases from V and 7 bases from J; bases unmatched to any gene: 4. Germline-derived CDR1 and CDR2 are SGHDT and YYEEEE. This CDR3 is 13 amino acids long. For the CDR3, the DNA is TGTGCCAGCAGAATAGGGACAGGGAATGAGCAGTTCTTC. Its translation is CASRIGTGNEQFF.

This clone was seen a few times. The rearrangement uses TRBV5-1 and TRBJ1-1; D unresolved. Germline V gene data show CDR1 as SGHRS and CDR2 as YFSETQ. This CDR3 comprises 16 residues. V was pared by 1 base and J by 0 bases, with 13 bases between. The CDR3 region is CASSLMAVFMNTEAFF. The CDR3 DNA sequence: TGCGCCAGCAGCTTGATGGCAGTATTCATGAACACTGAAGCTTTCTTT.

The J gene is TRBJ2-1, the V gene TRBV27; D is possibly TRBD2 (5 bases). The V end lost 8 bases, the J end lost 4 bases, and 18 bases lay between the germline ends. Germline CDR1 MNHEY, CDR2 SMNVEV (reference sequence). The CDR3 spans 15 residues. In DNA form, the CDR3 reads TGTGCCAGCCGTGGGCCGGACGGACTTTACAATGAGCAGTTCTTC. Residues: CASRGPDGLYNEQFF.

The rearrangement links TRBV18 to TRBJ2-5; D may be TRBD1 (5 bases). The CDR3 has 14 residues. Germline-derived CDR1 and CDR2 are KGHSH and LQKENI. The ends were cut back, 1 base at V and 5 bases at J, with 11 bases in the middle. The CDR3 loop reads CASSPQGKLETQYF. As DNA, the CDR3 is TGTGCCAGCTCACCACAGGGGAAGCTTGAGACCCAGTACTTC.

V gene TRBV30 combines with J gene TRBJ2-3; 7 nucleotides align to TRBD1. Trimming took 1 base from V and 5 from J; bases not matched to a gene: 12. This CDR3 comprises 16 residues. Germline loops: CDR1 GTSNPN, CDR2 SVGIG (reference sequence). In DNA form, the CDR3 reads TGTGCCTGGAGTGGGCACAGGGGTGTGAGTATAGATACGCAGTATTTT. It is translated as CAWSGHRGVSIDTQYF.

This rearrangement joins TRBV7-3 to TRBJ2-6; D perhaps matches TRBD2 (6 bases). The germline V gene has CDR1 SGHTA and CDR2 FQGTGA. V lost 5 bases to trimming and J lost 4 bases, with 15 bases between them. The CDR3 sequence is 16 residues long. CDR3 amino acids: CASSPTGGVGANVLTF. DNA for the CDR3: TGTGCCAGCAGCCCCACAGGCGGGGTCGGGGCCAACGTCCTGACTTTC.

Here the CDR3 DNA reads TGCGCCAGCAGCTTGGAGCGGGTCACAGATACGCAGTATTTT. It translates to CASSLERVTDTQYF. The rearrangement joins TRBV5-1 to TRBJ2-3; D is possibly TRBD2 (6 bases). Germline V gene sequence: CDR1 SGHRS, CDR2 YFSETQ. This CDR3 region has 14 residues. The V and J ends lost 0 bases and 2 bases respectively, with 7 bases between them.